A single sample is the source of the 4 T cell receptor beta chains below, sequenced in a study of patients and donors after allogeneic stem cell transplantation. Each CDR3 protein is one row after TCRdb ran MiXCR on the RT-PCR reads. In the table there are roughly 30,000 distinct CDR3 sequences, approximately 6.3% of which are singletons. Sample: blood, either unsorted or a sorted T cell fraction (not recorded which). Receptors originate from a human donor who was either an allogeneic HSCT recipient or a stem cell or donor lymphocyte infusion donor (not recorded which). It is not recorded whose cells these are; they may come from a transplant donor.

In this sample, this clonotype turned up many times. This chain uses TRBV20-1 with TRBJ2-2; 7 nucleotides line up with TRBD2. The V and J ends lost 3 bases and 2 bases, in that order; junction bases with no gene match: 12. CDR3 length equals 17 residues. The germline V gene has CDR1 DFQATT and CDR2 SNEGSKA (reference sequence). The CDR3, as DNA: TGCAGTGCTAGGGCCCTCGCAGGGAGGGGAAACACCGGGGAGCTGTTTTTT. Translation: CSARALAGRGNTGELFF.

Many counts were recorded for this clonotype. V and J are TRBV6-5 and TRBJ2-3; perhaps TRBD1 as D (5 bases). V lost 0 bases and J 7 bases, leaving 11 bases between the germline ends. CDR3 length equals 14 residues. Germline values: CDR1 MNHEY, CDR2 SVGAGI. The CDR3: CASSYSGQQNTQYF. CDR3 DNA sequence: TGTGCCAGCAGTTACTCGGGGCAGCAGAATACGCAGTATTTT.

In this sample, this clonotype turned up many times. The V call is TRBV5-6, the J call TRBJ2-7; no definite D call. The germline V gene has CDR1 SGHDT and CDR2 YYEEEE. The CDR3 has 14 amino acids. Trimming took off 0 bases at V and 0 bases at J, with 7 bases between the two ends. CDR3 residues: CASSLASPSYEQYF. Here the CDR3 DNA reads TGTGCCAGCAGCTTGGCTTCACCCTCCTACGAGCAGTACTTC.

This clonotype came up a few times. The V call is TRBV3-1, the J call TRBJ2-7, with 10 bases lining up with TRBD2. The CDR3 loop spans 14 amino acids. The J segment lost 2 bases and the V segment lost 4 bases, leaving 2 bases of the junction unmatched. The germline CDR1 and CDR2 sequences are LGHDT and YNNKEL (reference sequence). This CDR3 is CASSRAGGTYEQYF. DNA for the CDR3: TGTGCCAGCAGCCGAGCGGGAGGGACCTACGAGCAGTACTTC.